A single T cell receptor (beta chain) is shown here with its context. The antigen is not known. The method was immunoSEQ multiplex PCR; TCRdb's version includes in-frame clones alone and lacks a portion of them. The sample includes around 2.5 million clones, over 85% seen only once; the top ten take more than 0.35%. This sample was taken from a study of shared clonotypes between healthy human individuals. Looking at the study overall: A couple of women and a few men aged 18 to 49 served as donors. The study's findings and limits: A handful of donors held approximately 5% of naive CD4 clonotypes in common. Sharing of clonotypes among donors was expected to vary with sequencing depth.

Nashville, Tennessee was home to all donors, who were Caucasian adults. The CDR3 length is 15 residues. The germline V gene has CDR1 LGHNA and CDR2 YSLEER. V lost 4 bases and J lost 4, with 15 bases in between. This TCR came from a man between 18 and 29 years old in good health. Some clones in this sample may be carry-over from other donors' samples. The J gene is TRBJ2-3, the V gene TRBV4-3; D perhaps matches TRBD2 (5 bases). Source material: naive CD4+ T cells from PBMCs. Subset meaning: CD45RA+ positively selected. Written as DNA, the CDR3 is TGCGCCAGCAGCCCAGCGGTAGGGAACTCAGATACGCAGTATTTT. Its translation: CASSPAVGNSDTQYF.